This TCR beta chain was recovered during a study of blood T cell repertoires in COVID-19. Study details: The analysed material was cDNA or gDNA that came from T cells, B-cell-depleted T cells, or PBMCs.

Germline loops: CDR1 LNHDA, CDR2 SQIVND (reference sequence). V was pared by 1 base and J by 0 bases, with 7 bases between. CDR3 length: 15 residues. Per the original methods: Counts of nucleated cells, estimated from reference gene primer amplification, were obtained. The protocol was immunoSEQ multiplex PCR, while the TCRdb copy is restricted to in-frame clones and leaves out a portion. V and J calls plus clone size are reproduced from that table; the DNA served to infer D and trimming. This table has around 250,000 clones, around 84% appearing once. This study enrolled people aged about 18 to 90 from about two dozen US geographic areas. Participant-reported clinical history was the basis for cohort assignment.

What was sequenced was PBMCs or T cells enriched from blood (not recorded which). The sequence came from a man aged 18 to 29 who had recovered from COVID-19. The rearrangement joins TRBV19 to TRBJ1-5; no clear D gene. CDR3 coding DNA: TGTGCCAGTAGTATAGGGCAGGCTAGCAATCAGCCCCAGCATTTT. This translates into CASSIGQASNQPQHF.